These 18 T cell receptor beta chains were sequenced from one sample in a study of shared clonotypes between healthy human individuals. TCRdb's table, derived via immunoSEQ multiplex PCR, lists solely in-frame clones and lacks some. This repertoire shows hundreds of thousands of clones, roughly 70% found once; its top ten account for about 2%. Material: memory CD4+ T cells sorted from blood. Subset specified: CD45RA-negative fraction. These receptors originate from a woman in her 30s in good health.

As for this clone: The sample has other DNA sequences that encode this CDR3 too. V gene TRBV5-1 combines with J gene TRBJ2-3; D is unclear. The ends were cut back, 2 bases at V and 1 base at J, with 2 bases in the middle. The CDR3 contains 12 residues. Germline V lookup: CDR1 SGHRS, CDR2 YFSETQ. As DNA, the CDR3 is TGCGCCAGCAGCTTCGGCACAGATACGCAGTATTTT. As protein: CASSFGTDTQYF.

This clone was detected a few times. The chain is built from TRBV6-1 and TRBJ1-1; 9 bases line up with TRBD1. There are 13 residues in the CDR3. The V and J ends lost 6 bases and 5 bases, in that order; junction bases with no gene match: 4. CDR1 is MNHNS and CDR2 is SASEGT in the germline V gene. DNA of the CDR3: TGTGCCAGCAGGGACAGGGGTGGGACTGAAGCTTTCTTT. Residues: CASRDRGGTEAFF.

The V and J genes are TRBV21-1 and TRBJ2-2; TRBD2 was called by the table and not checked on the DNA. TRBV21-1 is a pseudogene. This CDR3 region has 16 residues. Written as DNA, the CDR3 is TGTGCCAGCGGTCAAGGGGGACTAGCGGCCACCGGGGAGCTGTTTTTT. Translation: CASGQGGLAATGELFF.

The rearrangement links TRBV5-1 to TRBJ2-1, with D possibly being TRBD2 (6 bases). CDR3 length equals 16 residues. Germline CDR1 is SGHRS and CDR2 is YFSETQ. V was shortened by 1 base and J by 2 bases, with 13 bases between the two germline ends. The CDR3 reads CASSLKVGGAYNEQFF. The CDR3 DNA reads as TGCGCCAGCAGCTTGAAGGTGGGAGGCGCCTACAATGAGCAGTTCTTC.

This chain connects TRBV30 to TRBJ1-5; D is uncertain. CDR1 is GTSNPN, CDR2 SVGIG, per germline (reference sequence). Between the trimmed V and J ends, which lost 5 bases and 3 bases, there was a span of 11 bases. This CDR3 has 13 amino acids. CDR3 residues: CAWSTNHNQPQHF. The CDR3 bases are TGTGCCTGGTCAACCAATCACAATCAGCCCCAGCATTTT.

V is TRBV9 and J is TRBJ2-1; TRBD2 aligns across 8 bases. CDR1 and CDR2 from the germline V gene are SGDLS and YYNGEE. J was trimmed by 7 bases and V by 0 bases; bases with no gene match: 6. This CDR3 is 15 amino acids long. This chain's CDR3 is CASSVGRTSLNEQFF. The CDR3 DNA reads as TGTGCCAGCAGCGTAGGTAGGACTAGCCTAAATGAGCAGTTCTTC.

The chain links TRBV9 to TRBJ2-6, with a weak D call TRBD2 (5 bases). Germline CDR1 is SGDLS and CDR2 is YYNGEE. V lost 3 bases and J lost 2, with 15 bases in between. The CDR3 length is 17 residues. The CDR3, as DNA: TGTGCCAGCAGCGAGGGAAGGACTGGGGCTGGGGCCAACGTCCTGACTTTC. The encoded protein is CASSEGRTGAGANVLTF.

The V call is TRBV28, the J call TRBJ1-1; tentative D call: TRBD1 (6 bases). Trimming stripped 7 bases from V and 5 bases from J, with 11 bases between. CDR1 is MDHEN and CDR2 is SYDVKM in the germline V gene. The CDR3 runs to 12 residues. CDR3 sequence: CASTGGQTEAFF. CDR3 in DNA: TGTGCCAGCACGGGAGGACAGACTGAAGCTTTCTTT.

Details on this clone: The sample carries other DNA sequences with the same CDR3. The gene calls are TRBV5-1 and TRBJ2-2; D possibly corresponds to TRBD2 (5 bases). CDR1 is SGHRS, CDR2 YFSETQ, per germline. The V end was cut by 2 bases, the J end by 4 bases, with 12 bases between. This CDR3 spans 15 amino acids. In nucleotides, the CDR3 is TGCGCCAGCAGCTTAACGAGCGGTAGCACCGGGGAGCTGTTTTTT. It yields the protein CASSLTSGSTGELFF. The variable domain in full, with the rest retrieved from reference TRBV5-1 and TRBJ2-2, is KAGVTQTPRYLIKTRGQQVTLSCSPISGHRSVSWYQQTPGQGLQFLFEYFSETQRNKGNFPGRFSGRQFSNSRSEMNVSTLELGDSALYLCASSLTSGSTGELFFGEGSRLTVL.

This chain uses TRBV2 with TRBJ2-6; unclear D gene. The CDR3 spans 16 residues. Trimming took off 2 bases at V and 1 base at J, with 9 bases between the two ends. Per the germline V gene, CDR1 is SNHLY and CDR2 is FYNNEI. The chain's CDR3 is CASSEQVTSGANVLTF. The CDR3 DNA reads TGTGCCAGCAGTGAACAGGTGACTTCTGGGGCCAACGTCCTGACTTTC.

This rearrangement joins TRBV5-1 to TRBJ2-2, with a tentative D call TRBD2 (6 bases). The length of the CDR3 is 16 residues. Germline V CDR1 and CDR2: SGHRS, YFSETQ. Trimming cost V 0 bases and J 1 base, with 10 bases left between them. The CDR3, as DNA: TGCGCCAGCAGCTTGGCCAGTAGCGGGAACACCGGGGAGCTGTTTTTT. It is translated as CASSLASSGNTGELFF.

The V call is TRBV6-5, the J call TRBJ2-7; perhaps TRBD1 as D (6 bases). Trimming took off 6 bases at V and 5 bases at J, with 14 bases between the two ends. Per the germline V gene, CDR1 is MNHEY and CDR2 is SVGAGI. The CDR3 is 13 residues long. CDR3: CASSSRGRHEQYF. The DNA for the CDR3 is TGTGCCAGCAGCTCCAGGGGAAGGCACGAGCAGTACTTC.

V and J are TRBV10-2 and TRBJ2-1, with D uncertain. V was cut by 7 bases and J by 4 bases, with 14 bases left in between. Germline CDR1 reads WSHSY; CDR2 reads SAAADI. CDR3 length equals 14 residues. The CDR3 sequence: CASTSQEKYNEQFF. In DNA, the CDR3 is TGCGCCAGCACTTCGCAAGAGAAATACAATGAGCAGTTCTTC.

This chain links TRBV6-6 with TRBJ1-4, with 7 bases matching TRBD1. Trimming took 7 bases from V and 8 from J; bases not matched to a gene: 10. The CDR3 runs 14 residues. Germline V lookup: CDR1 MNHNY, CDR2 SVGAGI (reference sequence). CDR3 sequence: CASTKGQPLEKLFF. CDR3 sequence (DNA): TGTGCCAGCACCAAGGGACAGCCGCTGGAAAAACTGTTTTTT.

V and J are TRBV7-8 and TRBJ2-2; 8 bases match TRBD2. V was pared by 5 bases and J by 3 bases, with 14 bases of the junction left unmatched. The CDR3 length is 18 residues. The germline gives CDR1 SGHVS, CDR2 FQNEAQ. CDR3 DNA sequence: TGTGCCAGCAGCCGCTCCGGACTAGCCAGAGGGTACACCGGGGAGCTGTTTTTT. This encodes CASSRSGLARGYTGELFF.

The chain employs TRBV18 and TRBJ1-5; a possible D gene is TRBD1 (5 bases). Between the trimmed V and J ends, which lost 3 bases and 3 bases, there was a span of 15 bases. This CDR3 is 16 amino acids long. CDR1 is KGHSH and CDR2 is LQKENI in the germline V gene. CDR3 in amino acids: CASSPGWGSTNQPQHF. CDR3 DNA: TGTGCCAGCTCACCCGGTTGGGGCAGTACCAATCAGCCCCAGCATTTT.

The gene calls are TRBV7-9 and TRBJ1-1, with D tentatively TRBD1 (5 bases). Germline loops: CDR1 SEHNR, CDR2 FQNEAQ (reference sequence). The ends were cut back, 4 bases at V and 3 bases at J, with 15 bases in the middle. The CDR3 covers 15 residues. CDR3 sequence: CASSSGTPVDTEAFF. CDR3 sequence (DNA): TGTGCCAGCAGCTCGGGGACCCCCGTGGACACTGAAGCTTTCTTT.

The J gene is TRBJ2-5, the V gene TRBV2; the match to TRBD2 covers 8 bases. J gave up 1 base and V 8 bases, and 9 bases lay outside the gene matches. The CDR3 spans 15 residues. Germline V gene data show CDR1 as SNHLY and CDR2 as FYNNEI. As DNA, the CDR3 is TGTGCCAGCGCTCCCGGACTAGCACTCCAAGAGACCCAGTACTTC. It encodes CASAPGLALQETQYF.